Presented here are 8 T cell receptor beta chains from one specimen sequenced in a study of cytomegalovirus exposure and HLA in healthy donors (dated by TCRdb to 2016 to 2017). Libraries were made using the immunoSEQ multiplex PCR assay. A mixture of 60 forward primers for TCR Vbeta segments and 13 reverse primers for TCR Jbeta segments was used in the multiplex PCR. Held by TCRdb, this immuneACCESS table contains in-frame sequences only and omits some clones. Under half of the omission traces to an unresolved V gene where checked; the cause of the rest is unknown. The sample's own table lists roughly 50,000 clones. Roughly a quarter of the sample goes to the ten largest clones. Specimen: PBMCs. Receptor source: a middle-aged man in good health and CMV-seropositive.

The gene calls are TRBV28 and TRBJ2-6; 8 bases align to TRBD2. The V gene's germline CDR1 is MDHEN and CDR2 SYDVKM. The CDR3 loop spans 16 amino acids. The V segment lost 4 bases and the J segment 3 bases; nucleotides outside the gene matches: 5. DNA of the CDR3: TGTGCCAGCAGTTCGGCGGCGGGAGGTGGGGCCAACGTCCTGACTTTC. Its translation is CASSSAAGGGANVLTF.

The chain couples TRBV14 to TRBJ1-1, with 7 bases that match TRBD1. V lost 4 bases, J lost 7 bases, and 9 bases stayed unmatched. CDR1 and CDR2 from the germline V gene are SGHDN and FVKESK. This CDR3 is 14 amino acids long. The CDR3 region has the DNA TGTGCCAGCAGCCTAAGTTTGACAGGGATTGAAGCTTTCTTT. Protein product: CASSLSLTGIEAFF.

As concerns this clone: This sample includes further DNA sequences coding for the same CDR3. The chain has TRBV9 and TRBJ2-5; a weak D match, TRBD1 (5 bases). The CDR3 length is 17 residues. Germline CDR1 reads SGDLS; CDR2 reads YYNGEE. Deletions cut 0 bases from V and 0 bases from J, with 15 bases between. For the CDR3, the DNA is TGTGCCAGCAGCGTAGGTGACAGAACATTGTACCAAGAGACCCAGTACTTC. Amino acids: CASSVGDRTLYQETQYF.

A note on this clone: Additional DNA sequences in this sample encode the identical CDR3. The V call is TRBV6-1, the J call TRBJ2-7, with TRBD1 matching over 10 bases. V lost 1 base and J lost 5; bases outside the gene matches: 2. The CDR3 totals 14 residues. From germline, CDR1 is MNHNS and CDR2 SASEGT. In DNA, the CDR3 is TGTGCCAGCAGTGAAGGACAGGGGGCAGACGAGCAGTACTTC. This translates into CASSEGQGADEQYF.

The V gene is TRBV6-1, the J gene TRBJ2-7; possibly TRBD1 for D (5 bases). CDR3 length: 15 residues. The germline CDR1 and CDR2 sequences are MNHNS and SASEGT. V lost 6 bases to trimming and J lost 2 bases, with 17 bases between them. CDR3 sequence: CASRTSRALAYEQYF. CDR3 coding DNA: TGTGCCAGCAGAACCTCCAGGGCCCTAGCCTACGAGCAGTACTTC.

This chain uses TRBV6-1 with TRBJ2-3, with D perhaps matching TRBD1 (6 bases). The CDR3 is 14 amino acids. The germline V and J ends were trimmed by 1 base and 10 bases, with 15 bases remaining between them. Germline V gene lookup returns CDR1 MNHNS and CDR2 SASEGT. The CDR3 nucleotides are TGTGCCAGCAGTGAAGGACAGGCCACCTCCCCGCAGTATTTT. Translation gives CASSEGQATSPQYF.

The chain employs TRBV18 and TRBJ1-1; 9 bases align to TRBD1. The CDR3 extends over 14 amino acids. CDR1 and CDR2 from the germline V gene are KGHSH and LQKENI. V dropped 4 bases and J dropped 7; count of bases not matched to a gene: 7. The CDR3 DNA is TGTGCCAGCTCACAATCACAGGGGGCTGTTGAAGCTTTCTTT. Amino acids: CASSQSQGAVEAFF.

V gene TRBV30 combines with J gene TRBJ2-7; 12 bases are shared with TRBD1. The V gene's germline CDR1 is GTSNPN and CDR2 SVGIG (reference sequence). Germline trimming cut 2 bases from V and 2 bases from J; bases unmatched to any gene: 4. The CDR3 totals 15 residues. This CDR3 reads CAWSLGQGAAYEQYF. Written as DNA, the CDR3 is TGTGCCTGGAGTCTGGGACAGGGGGCGGCCTACGAGCAGTACTTC.